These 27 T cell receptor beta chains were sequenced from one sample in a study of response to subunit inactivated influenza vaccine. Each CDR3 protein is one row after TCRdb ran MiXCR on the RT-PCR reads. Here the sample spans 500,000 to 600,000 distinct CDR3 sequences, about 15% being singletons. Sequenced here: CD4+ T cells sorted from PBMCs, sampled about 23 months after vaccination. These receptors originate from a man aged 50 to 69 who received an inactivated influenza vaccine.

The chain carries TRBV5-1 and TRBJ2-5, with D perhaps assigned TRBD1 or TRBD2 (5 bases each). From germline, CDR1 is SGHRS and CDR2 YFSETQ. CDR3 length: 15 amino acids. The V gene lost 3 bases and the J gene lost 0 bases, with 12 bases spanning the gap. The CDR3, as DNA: TGCGCCAGCAGCTGGGACCCAGGGTACCAAGAGACCCAGTACTTC. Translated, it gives CASSWDPGYQETQYF.

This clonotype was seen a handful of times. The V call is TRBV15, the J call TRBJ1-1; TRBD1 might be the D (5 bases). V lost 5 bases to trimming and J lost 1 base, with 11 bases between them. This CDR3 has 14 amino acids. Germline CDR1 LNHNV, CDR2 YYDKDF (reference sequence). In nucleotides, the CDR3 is TGTGCCACCAGCGAGCGTACAGGGAACACTGAAGCTTTCTTT. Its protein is CATSERTGNTEAFF.

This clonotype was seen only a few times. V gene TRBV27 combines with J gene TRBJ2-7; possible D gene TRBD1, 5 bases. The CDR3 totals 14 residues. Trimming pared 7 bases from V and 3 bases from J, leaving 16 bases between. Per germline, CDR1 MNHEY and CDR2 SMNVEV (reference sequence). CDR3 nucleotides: TGTGCCAGCAAGCGTTCAGGGATAAGCTACGAGCAGTACTTC. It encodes CASKRSGISYEQYF.

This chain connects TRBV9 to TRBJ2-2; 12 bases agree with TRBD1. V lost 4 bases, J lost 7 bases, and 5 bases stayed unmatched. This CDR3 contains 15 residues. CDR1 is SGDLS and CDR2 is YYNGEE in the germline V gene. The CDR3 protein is CASSQGQGAVGELFF. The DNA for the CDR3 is TGTGCCAGCAGCCAGGGACAGGGGGCGGTCGGGGAGCTGTTTTTT.

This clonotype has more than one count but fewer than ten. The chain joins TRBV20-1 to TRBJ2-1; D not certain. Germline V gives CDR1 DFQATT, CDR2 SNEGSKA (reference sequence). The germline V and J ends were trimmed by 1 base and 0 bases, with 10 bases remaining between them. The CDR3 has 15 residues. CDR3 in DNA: TGCAGTGCTAGAGCGGGCATGAGCTCCTACAATGAGCAGTTCTTC. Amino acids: CSARAGMSSYNEQFF.

CDR3 nucleotides: TGTGCCAGCAGCCCGCCCGGACAAAGAGATACGCAGTATTTT. This encodes CASSPPGQRDTQYF. This chain links TRBV3-1 with TRBJ2-3, with D maybe TRBD1 (5 bases). Germline CDR1 and CDR2: LGHDT and YNNKEL (reference sequence). This CDR3 is 14 amino acids long. Trimming left V 4 bases short and J 5 bases short, with 13 bases between.

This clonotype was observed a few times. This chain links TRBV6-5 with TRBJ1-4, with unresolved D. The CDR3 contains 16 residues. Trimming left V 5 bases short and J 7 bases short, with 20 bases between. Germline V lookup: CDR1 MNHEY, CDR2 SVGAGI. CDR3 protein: CASSLDSPGSGEKLFF. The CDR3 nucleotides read TGTGCCAGCAGTCTCGATTCGCCGGGGAGTGGTGAAAAACTGTTTTTT.

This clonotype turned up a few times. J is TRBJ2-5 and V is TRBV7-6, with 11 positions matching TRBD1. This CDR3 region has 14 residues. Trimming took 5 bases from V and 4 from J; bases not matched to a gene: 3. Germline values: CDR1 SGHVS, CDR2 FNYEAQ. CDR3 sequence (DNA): TGTGCCAGCAGCAGGGACAGGGGGGGAGAGACCCAGTACTTC. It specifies CASSRDRGGETQYF.

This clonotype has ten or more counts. The CDR3 reads CSASDRGERAFF. In nucleotides, the CDR3 is TGCAGTGCTAGTGATCGGGGCGAGAGAGCTTTCTTT. The V gene is TRBV20-1, the J gene TRBJ1-1; maybe TRBD1 (5 bases). V shed 3 bases and J shed 10 bases, with 15 bases lying between them. The CDR3 runs 12 residues. The germline CDR1 and CDR2 sequences are DFQATT and SNEGSKA (reference sequence).

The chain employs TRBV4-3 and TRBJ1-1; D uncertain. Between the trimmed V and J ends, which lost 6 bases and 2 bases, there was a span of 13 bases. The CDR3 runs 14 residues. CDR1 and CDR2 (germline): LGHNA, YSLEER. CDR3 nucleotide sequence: TGCGCCAGCAGGCGAAACCCCCTAAACACTGAAGCTTTCTTT. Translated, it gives CASRRNPLNTEAFF.

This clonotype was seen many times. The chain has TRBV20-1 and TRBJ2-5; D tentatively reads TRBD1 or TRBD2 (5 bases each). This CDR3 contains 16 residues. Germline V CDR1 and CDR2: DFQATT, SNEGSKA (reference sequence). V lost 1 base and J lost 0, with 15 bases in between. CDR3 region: CSARAGRQPYQETQYF. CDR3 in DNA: TGCAGTGCTAGAGCGGGGCGGCAGCCCTACCAAGAGACCCAGTACTTC.

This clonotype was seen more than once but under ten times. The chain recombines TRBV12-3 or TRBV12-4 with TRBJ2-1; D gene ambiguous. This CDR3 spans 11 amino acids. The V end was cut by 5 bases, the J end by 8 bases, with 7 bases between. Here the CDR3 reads CASSRVDEQFF. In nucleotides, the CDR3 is TGTGCCAGCAGTCGGGTTGATGAGCAGTTCTTC.

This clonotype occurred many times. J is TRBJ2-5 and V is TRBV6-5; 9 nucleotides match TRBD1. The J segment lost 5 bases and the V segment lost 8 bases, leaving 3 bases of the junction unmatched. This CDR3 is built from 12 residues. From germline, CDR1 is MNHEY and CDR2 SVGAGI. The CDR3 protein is CASVGQGETQYF. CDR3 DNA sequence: TGTGCCAGCGTTGGACAGGGGGAGACCCAGTACTTC.

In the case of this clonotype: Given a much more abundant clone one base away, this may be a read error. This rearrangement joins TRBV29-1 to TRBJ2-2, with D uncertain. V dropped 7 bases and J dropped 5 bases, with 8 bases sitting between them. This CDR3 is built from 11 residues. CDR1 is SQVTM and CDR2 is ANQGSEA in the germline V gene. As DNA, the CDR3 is TGCAGCGCTGACTGGACCGGGGAGCTGTTTTTT. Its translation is CSADWTGELFF.

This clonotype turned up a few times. CDR3 bases: TGTGCCATCAGCGTTAGCGGCAAATACAATGAGCAGTTCTTC. This translates into CAISVSGKYNEQFF. This sequence joins TRBV10-3 and TRBJ2-1, with a possible D match to TRBD2 (6 bases). V shed 6 bases and J shed 4 bases, with 13 bases lying between them. Germline CDR1 ENHRY, CDR2 SYGVKD. The length of the CDR3 is 14 residues.

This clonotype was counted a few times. The chain's CDR3 is CASSILGPTEGYTF. CDR3 nucleotides: TGCGCCAGCAGCATACTCGGACCCACGGAGGGCTACACCTTC. The chain is built from TRBV5-1 and TRBJ1-2; no reliable D call. This CDR3 has 14 amino acids. CDR1 is SGHRS and CDR2 is YFSETQ in the germline V gene. V dropped 4 bases and J dropped 8 bases, with 18 bases sitting between them.

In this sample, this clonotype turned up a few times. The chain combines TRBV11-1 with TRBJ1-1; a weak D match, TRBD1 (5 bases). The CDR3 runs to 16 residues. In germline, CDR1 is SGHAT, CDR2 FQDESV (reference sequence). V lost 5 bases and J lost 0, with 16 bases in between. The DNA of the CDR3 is TGTGCCAGCAGCAAAGGACCGGGACCCTTGAACACTGAAGCTTTCTTT. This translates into CASSKGPGPLNTEAFF.

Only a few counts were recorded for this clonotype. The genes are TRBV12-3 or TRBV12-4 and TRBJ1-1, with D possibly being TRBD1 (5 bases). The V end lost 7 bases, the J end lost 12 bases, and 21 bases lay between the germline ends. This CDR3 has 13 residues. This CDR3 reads CASNYLGVRDPFF. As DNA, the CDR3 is TGTGCCAGCAATTATTTGGGGGTCAGAGACCCTTTCTTT.

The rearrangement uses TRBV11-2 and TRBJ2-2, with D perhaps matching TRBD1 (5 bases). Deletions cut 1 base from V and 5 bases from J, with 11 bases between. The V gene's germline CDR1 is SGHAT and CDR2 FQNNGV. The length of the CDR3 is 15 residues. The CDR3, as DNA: TGTGCCAGCAGCTTAGGGGCAGGGAAGACCGGGGAGCTGTTTTTT. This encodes CASSLGAGKTGELFF.

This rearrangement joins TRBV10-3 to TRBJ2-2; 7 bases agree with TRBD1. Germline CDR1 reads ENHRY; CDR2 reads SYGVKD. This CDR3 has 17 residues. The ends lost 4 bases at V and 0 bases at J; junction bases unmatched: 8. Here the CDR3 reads CAISGGPGQSNTGELFF. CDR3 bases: TGTGCCATCAGTGGCGGGCCGGGACAGTCGAACACCGGGGAGCTGTTTTTT.

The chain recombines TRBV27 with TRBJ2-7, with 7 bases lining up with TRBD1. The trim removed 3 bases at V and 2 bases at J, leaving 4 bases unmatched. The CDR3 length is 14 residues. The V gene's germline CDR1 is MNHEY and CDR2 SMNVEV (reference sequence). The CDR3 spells CASSFGDSTYEQYF. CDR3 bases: TGTGCCAGCAGTTTCGGGGACAGCACCTACGAGCAGTACTTC.

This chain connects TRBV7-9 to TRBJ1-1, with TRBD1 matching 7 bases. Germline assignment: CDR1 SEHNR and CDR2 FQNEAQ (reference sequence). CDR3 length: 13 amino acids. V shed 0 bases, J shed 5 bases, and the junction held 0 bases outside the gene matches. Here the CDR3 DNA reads TGTGCCAGCAGCTTAGCGACAGGGACTGAAGCTTTCTTT. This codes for CASSLATGTEAFF.

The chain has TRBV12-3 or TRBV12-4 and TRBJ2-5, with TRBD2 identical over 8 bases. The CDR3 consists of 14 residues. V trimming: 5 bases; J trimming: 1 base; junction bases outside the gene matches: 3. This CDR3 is CASSPGGAQETQYF. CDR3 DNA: TGTGCCAGCAGTCCCGGGGGGGCCCAAGAGACCCAGTACTTC.

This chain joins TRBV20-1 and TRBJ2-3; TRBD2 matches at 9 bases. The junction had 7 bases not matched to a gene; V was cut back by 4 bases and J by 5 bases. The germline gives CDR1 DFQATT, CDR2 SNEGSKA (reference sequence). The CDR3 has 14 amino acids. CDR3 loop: CSAKKRGALDTQYF. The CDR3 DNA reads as TGCAGTGCTAAGAAGCGGGGGGCGTTAGATACGCAGTATTTT.

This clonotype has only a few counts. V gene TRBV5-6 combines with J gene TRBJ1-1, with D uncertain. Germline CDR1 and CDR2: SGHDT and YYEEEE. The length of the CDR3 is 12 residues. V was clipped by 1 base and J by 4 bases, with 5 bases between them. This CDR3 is CASSLNPTEAFF. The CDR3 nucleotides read TGTGCCAGCAGCTTGAATCCCACTGAAGCTTTCTTT.

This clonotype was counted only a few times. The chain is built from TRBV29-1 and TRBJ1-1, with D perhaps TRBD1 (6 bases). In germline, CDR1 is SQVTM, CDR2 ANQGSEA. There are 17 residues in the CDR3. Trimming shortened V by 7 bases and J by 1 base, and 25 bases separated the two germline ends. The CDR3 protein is CSARARDTLVGNTEAFF. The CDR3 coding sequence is TGCAGCGCTCGAGCACGGGACACCCTCGTCGGGAACACTGAAGCTTTCTTT.

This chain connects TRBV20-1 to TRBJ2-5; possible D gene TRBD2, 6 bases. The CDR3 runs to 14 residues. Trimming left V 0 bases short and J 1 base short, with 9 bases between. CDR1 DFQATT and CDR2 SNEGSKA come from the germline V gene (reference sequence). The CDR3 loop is CSARDLAIQETQYF. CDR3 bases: TGCAGTGCTAGAGATCTAGCGATCCAAGAGACCCAGTACTTC.